Presented here are 8 T cell receptor beta chains from one specimen sequenced in a study of blood T cell repertoires in COVID-19. Profiled with immunoSEQ multiplex PCR; TCRdb holds only in-frame clones, not every one. The data contain under 150,000 clones, around 85% of them singletons. The specimen sequenced was peripheral blood. These receptor sequences come from a man aged 45 to 65 with acute or convalescent COVID-19.

The chain has TRBV5-1 and TRBJ2-3; 10 bases agree with TRBD1. Unmatched junction bases numbered 5, after V lost 7 bases and J lost 3 bases. Germline assignment: CDR1 SGHRS and CDR2 YFSETQ. CDR3 length equals 14 residues. CDR3 in DNA: TGCGCCAGCCGACAGGGGGCAGGAACAGATACGCAGTATTTT. This sequence encodes CASRQGAGTDTQYF.

DNA for the CDR3: TGTGCCACCAGCGTACAGGGGTCTGGAAACACCATATATTTT. It translates to CATSVQGSGNTIYF. The chain carries TRBV15 and TRBJ1-3, with 7 bases lining up with TRBD1. Looked up from germline, CDR1 is LNHNV and CDR2 is YYDKDF (reference sequence). The CDR3 runs 14 residues. J was trimmed by 1 base and V by 5 bases; bases with no gene match: 2.

In this sample, this clone turned up a few times. Here the CDR3 DNA reads TGTGCCAGCAGCCTAAACCCCAGGAACACCATATATTTT. It is translated as CASSLNPRNTIYF. The genes are TRBV9 and TRBJ1-3, with unresolved D. The germline V gene encodes CDR1 SGDLS and CDR2 YYNGEE. The CDR3 length is 13 residues. V was pared by 4 bases and J by 7 bases, with 12 bases between.

The chain joins TRBV5-8 to TRBJ1-2; 7 positions agree with TRBD1. From germline, CDR1 is SGHTS and CDR2 YDEGEE. With 3 bases clipped from V and 7 bases from J, the junction kept 12 bases outside the gene matches. The CDR3 is 15 residues long. CDR3 bases: TGTGCCAGCAGCTACGGGACAGCCCTATTGAGTGGCTACACCTTC. Protein sequence: CASSYGTALLSGYTF.

This clone was observed a single time. The chain couples TRBV5-6 to TRBJ1-2, with 8 bases identical to TRBD1. The CDR3 is 14 amino acids. V shed 2 bases and J 4 bases; nucleotides not matched to a gene: 4. CDR1 is SGHDT, CDR2 YYEEEE, per germline. Here the CDR3 reads CASSFGQGIYGYTF. In nucleotides, the CDR3 is TGTGCCAGCAGCTTCGGACAGGGAATCTATGGCTACACCTTC. The full variable domain, completed using reference TRBV5-6 and TRBJ1-2, is DAGVTQSPTHLIKTRGQQVTLRCSPKSGHDTVSWYQQALGQGPQFIFQYYEEEERQRGNFPDRFSGHQFPNYSSELNVNALLLGDSALYLCASSFGQGIYGYTFGSGTRLTVV.

V usage is TRBV5-4 and J usage is TRBJ2-4, with 7 bases aligning to TRBD2. The J segment lost 3 bases and the V segment lost 3 bases, leaving 6 bases of the junction unmatched. Germline CDR1 reads SGHNT; CDR2 reads YYREEE (reference sequence). The CDR3 contains 15 residues. The CDR3 DNA sequence: TGTGCCAGCAGCTCGGCGGGGGAGGGCAAAAACATTCAGTACTTC. Protein sequence: CASSSAGEGKNIQYF.

The rearrangement uses TRBV6-6 and TRBJ1-2, with D possibly matching TRBD1 (5 bases). The germline V and J ends were trimmed by 2 bases and 7 bases, with 11 bases remaining between them. This CDR3 spans 13 amino acids. Looked up from germline, CDR1 is MNHNY and CDR2 is SVGAGI (reference sequence). CDR3 sequence reads: CASSYGQGGGYTF. The DNA of the CDR3 is TGTGCCAGCAGTTACGGGCAGGGTGGTGGCTACACCTTC.

This chain links TRBV29-1 with TRBJ1-2; D might be TRBD1 (5 bases). Per germline, CDR1 SQVTM and CDR2 ANQGSEA. Trimming removed 4 bases at V and 2 bases at J, with 11 bases between. CDR3 length equals 13 residues. This chain's CDR3 is CSVGRDRNYGYTF. The CDR3 DNA reads as TGCAGCGTTGGGAGAGACAGAAACTATGGCTACACCTTC. The full variable domain, in which reference TRBV29-1 and TRBJ1-2 provide the parts outside the CDR3, is SAVISQKPSRDICQRGTSLTIQCQVDSQVTMMFWYRQQPGQSLTLIATANQGSEATYESGFVIDKFPISRPNLTFSTLTVSNMSPEDSSIYLCSVGRDRNYGYTFGSGTRLTVV.